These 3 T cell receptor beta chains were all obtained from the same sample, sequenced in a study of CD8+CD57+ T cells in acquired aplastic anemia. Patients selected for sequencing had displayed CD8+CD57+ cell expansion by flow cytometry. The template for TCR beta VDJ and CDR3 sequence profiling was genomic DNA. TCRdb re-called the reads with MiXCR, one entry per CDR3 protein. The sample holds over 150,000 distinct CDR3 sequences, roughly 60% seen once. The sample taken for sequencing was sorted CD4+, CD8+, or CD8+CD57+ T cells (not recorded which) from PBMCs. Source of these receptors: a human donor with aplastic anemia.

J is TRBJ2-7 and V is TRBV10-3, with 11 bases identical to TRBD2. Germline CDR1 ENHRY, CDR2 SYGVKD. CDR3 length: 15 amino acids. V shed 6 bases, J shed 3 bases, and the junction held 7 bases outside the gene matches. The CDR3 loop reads CAIRDVAGGGYEQYF. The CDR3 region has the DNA TGTGCCATCAGGGACGTAGCGGGGGGGGGCTACGAGCAGTACTTC.

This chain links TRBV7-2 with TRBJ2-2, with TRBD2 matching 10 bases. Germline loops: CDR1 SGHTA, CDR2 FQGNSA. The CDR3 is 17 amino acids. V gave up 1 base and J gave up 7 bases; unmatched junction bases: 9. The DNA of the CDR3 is TGTGCCAGCAGCTTAGAAGCGGGAGGGACACCGATCGGGGAGCTGTTTTTT. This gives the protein CASSLEAGGTPIGELFF.

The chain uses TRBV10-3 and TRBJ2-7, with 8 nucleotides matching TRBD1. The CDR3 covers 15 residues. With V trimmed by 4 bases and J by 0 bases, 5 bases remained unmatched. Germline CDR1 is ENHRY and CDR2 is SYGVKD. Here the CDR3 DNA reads TGTGCCATCAGTGGATCCGGGACAGGCTCCTACGAGCAGTACTTC. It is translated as CAISGSGTGSYEQYF.